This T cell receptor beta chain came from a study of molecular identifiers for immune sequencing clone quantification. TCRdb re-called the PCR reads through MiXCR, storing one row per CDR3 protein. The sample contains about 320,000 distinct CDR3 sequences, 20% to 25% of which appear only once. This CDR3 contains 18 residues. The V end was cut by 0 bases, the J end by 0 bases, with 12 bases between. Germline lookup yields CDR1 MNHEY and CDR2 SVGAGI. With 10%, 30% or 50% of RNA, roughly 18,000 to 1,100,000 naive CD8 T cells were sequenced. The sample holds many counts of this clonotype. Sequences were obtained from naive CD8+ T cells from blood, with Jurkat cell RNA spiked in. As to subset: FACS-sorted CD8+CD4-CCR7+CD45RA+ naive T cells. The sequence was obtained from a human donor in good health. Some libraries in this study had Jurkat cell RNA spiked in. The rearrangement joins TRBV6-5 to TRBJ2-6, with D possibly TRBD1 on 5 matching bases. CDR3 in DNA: TGTGCCAGCAGTTACTCGACGACAGCATACTCTGGGGCCAACGTCCTGACTTTC. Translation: CASSYSTTAYSGANVLTF.